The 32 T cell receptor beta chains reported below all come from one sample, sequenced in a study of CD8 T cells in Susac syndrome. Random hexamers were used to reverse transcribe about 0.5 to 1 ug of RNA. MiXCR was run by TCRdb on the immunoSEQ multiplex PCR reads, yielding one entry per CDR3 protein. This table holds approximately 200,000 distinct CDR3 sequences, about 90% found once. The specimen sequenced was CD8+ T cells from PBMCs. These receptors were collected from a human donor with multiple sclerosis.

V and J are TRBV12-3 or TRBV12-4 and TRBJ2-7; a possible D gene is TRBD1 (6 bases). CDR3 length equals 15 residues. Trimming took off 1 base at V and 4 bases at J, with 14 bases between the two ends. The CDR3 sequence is CASSLEAGRGYEQYF. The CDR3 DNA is TGTGCCAGCAGTTTAGAGGCGGGCAGGGGTTACGAGCAGTACTTC.

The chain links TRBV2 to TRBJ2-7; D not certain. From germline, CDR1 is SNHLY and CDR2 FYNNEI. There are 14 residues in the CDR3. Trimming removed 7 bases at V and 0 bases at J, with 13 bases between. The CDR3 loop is CASNGDTTSYEQYF. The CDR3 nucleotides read TGTGCCAGCAACGGCGACACTACCTCCTACGAGCAGTACTTC. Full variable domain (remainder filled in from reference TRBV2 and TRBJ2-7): EPEVTQTPSHQVTQMGQEVILRCVPISNHLYFYWYRQILGQKVEFLVSFYNNEISEKSEIFDDQFSVERPDGSNFTLKIRSTKLEDSAMYFCASNGDTTSYEQYFGPGTRLTVT.

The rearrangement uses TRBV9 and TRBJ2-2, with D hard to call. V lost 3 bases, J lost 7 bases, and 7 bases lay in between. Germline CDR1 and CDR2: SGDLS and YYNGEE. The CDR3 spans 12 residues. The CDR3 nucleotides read TGTGCCAGCAGCGACGGAAACGGGGAGCTGTTTTTT. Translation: CASSDGNGELFF.

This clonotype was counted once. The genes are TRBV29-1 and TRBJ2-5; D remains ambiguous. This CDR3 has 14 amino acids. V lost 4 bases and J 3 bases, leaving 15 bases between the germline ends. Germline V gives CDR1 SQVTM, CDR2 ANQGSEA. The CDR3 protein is CSVADTRPEETQYF. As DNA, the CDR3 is TGCAGCGTTGCGGATACAAGGCCCGAAGAGACCCAGTACTTC.

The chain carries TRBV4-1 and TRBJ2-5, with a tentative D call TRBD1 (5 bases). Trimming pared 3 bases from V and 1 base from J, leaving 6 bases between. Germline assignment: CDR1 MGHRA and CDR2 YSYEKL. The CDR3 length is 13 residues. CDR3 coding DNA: TGCGCCAGCAGCCAGACAGCCCAAGAGACCCAGTACTTC. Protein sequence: CASSQTAQETQYF.

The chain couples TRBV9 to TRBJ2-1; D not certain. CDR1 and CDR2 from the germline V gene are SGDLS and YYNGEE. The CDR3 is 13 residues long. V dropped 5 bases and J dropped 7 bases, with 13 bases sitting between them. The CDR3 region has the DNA TGTGCCAGCAGTGGTCCCACGCAAAATGAGCAGTTCTTC. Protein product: CASSGPTQNEQFF.

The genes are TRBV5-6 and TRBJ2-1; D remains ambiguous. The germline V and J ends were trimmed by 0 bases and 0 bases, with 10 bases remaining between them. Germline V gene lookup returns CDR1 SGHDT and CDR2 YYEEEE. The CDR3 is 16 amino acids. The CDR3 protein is CASSLGLGNSYNEQFF. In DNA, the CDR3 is TGTGCCAGCAGCTTGGGTCTGGGGAACTCCTACAATGAGCAGTTCTTC.

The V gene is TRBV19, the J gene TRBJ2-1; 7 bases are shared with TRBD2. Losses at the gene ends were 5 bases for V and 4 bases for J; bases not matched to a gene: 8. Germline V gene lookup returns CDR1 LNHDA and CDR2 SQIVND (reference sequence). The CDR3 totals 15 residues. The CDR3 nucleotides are TGTGCCAGTAGTGACTCTAGCGGAGTATACAATGAGCAGTTCTTC. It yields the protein CASSDSSGVYNEQFF. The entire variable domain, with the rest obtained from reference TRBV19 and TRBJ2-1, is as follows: DGGITQSPKYLFRKEGQNVTLSCEQNLNHDAMYWYRQDPGQGLRLIYYSQIVNDFQKGDIAEGYSVSREKKESFPLTVTSAQKNPTAFYLCASSDSSGVYNEQFFGPGTRLTVL.

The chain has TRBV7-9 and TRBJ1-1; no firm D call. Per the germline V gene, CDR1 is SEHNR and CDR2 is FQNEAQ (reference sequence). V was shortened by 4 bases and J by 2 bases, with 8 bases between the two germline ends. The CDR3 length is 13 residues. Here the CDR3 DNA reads TGTGCCAGCAGCTCCAGTGGAAACACTGAAGCTTTCTTT. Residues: CASSSSGNTEAFF.

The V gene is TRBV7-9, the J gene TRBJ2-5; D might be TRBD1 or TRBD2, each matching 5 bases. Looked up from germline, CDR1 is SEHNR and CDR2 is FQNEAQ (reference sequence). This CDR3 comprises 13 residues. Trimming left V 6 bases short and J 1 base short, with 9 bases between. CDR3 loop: CASRSGAQETQYF. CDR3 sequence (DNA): TGTGCCAGCAGATCCGGGGCCCAAGAGACCCAGTACTTC. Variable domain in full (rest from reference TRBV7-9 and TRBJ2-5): DTGVSQNPRHKITKRGQNVTFRCDPISEHNRLYWYRQTLGQGPEFLTYFQNEAQLEKSRLLSDRFSAERPKGSFSTLEIQRTEQGDSAMYLCASRSGAQETQYFGPGTRLLVL.

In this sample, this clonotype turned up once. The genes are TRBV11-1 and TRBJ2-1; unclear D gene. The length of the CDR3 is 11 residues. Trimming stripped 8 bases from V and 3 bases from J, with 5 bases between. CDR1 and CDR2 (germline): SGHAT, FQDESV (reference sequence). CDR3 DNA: TGTGCCAGCGGCCGCTACAATGAGCAGTTCTTC. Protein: CASGRYNEQFF.

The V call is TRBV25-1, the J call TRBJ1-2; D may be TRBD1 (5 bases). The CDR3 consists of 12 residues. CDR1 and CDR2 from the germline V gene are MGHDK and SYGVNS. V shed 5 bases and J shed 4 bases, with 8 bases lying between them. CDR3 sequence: CASSQGPYGYTF. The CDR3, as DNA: TGTGCCAGCAGTCAGGGACCCTATGGCTACACCTTC.

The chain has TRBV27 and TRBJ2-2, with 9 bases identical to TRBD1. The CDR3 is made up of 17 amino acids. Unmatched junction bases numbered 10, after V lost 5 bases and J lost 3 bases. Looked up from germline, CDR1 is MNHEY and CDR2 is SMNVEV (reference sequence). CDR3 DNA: TGTGCCAGCAGTACCACCAGGACAGGGGTTCACACCGGGGAGCTGTTTTTT. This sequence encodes CASSTTRTGVHTGELFF.

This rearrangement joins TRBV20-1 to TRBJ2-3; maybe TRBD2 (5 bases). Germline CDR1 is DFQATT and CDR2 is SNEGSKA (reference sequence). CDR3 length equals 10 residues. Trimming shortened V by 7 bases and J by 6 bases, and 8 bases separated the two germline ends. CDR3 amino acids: CSVREDTQYF. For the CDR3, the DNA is TGCAGTGTAAGGGAGGATACGCAGTATTTT.

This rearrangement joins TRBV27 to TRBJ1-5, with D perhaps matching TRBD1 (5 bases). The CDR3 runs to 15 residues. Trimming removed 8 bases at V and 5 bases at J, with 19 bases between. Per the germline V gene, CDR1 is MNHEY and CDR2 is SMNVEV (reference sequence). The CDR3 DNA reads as TGTGCCAGCGGGACCCACCGGGACGCTCATCAGCCCCAGCATTTT. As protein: CASGTHRDAHQPQHF.

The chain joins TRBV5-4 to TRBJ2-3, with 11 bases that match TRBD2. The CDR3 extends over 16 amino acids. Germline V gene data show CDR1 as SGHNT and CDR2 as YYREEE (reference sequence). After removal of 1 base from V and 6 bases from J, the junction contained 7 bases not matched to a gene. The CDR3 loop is CASSLTLAGGGDTQYF. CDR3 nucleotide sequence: TGTGCCAGCAGCTTGACGCTAGCGGGGGGCGGGGATACGCAGTATTTT.

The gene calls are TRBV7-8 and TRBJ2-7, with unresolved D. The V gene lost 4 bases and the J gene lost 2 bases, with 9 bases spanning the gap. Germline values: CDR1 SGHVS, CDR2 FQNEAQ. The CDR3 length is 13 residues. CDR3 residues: CASSSTPTYEQYF. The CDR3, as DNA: TGTGCCAGCAGCTCGACACCAACCTACGAGCAGTACTTC.

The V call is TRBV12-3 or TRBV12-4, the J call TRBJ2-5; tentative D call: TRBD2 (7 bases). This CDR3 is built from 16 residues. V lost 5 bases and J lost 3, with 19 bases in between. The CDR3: CASSPVGGAREETQYF. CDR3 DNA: TGTGCCAGCAGTCCGGTGGGGGGGGCGCGGGAAGAGACCCAGTACTTC.

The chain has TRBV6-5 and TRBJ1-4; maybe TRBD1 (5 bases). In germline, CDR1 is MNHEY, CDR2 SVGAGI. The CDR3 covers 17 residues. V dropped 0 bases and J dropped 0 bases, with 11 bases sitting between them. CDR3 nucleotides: TGTGCCAGCAGTTACTCGGGACTAGGAGCAACTAATGAAAAACTGTTTTTT. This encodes CASSYSGLGATNEKLFF.

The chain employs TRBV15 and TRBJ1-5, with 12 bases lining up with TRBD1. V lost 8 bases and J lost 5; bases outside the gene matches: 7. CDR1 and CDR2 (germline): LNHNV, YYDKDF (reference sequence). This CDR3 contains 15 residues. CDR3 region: CATSQGQGAYQPQHF. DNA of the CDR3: TGTGCCACCTCCCAGGGACAGGGGGCATATCAGCCCCAGCATTTT.

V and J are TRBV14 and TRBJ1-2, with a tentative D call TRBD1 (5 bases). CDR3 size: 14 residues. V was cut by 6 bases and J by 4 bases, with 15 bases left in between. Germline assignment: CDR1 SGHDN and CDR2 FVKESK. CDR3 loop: CASSLMGLAYGYTF. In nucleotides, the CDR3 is TGTGCCAGCAGTTTAATGGGGCTCGCCTATGGCTACACCTTC.

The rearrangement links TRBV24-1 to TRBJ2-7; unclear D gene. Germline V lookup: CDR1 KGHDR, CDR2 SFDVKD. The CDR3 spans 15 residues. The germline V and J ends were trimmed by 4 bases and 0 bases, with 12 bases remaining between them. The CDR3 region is CATSDATADSYEQYF. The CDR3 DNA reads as TGTGCCACCAGTGACGCCACGGCGGACTCCTACGAGCAGTACTTC.

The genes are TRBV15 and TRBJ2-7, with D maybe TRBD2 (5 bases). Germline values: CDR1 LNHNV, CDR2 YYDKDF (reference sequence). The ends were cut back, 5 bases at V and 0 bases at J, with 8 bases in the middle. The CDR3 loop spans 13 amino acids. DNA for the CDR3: TGTGCCACCAGCCGAGCGGCCTCCTACGAGCAGTACTTC. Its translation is CATSRAASYEQYF.

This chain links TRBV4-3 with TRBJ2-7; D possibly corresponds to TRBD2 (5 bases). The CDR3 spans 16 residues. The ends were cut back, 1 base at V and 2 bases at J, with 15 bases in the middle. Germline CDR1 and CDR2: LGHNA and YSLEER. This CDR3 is CASSQGTPHGAYEQYF. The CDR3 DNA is TGCGCCAGCAGCCAAGGGACTCCTCATGGGGCCTACGAGCAGTACTTC.

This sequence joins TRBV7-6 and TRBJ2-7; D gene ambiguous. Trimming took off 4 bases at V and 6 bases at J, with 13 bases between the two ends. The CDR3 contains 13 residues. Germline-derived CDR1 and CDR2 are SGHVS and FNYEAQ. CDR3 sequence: CASSYPERGEQYF. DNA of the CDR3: TGTGCCAGCAGCTACCCCGAGCGTGGCGAGCAGTACTTC. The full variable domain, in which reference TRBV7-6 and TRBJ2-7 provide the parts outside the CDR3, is GAGVSQSPRYKVTKRGQDVALRCDPISGHVSLYWYRQALGQGPEFLTYFNYEAQQDKSGLPNDRFSAERPEGSISTLTIQRTEQRDSAMYRCASSYPERGEQYFGPGTRLTVT.

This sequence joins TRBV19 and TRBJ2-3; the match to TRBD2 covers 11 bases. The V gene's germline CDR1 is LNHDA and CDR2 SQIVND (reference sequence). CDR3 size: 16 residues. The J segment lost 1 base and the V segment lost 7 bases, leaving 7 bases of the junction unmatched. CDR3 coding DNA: TGTGCCAGTAACCCCCTAGCGGGGGGAGGCACAGATACGCAGTATTTT. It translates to CASNPLAGGGTDTQYF.

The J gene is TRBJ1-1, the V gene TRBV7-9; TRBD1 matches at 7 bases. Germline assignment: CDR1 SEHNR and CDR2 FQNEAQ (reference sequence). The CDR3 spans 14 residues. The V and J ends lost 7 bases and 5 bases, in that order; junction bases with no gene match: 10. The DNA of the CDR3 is TGTGCCAGCATTGGCTCGGACAGGATTACTGAAGCTTTCTTT. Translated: CASIGSDRITEAFF.

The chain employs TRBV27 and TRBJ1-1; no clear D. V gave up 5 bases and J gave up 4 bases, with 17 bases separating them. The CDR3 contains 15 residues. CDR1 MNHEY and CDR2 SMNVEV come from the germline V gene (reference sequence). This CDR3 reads CASSPPVGSRTEAFF. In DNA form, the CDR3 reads TGTGCCAGCAGTCCTCCAGTGGGGAGTCGCACTGAAGCTTTCTTT.

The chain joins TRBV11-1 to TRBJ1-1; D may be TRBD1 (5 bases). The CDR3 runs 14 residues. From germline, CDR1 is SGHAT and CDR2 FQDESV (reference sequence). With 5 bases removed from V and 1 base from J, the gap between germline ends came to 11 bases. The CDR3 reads CASSVDGTNTEAFF. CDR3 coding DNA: TGTGCCAGCAGCGTGGACGGGACGAACACTGAAGCTTTCTTT.

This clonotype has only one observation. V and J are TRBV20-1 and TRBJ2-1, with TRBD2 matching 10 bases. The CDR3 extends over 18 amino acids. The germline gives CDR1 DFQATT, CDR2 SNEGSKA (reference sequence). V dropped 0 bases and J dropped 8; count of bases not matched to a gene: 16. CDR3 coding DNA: TGCAGTGCTAGAGACAGGGACCGGGGAGCGGGAGGGCCGGATGAGCAGTTCTTC. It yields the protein CSARDRDRGAGGPDEQFF.

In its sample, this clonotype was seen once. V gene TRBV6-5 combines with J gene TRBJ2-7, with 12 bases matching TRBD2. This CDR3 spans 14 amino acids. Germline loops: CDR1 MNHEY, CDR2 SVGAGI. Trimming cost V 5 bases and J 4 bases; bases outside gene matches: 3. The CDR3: CASSQTSGGYEQYF. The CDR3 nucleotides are TGTGCCAGCAGTCAGACTAGCGGGGGATACGAGCAGTACTTC.

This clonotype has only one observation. CDR3 sequence reads: CASSSLTETGGTQYF. The DNA of the CDR3 is TGCGCCAGCAGCTCCCTAACCGAGACAGGAGGTACGCAGTATTTT. This chain uses TRBV5-1 with TRBJ2-3; tentatively, D is TRBD1 (6 bases). Germline assignment: CDR1 SGHRS and CDR2 YFSETQ. The CDR3 covers 15 residues. V lost 3 bases and J lost 8, with 19 bases in between.